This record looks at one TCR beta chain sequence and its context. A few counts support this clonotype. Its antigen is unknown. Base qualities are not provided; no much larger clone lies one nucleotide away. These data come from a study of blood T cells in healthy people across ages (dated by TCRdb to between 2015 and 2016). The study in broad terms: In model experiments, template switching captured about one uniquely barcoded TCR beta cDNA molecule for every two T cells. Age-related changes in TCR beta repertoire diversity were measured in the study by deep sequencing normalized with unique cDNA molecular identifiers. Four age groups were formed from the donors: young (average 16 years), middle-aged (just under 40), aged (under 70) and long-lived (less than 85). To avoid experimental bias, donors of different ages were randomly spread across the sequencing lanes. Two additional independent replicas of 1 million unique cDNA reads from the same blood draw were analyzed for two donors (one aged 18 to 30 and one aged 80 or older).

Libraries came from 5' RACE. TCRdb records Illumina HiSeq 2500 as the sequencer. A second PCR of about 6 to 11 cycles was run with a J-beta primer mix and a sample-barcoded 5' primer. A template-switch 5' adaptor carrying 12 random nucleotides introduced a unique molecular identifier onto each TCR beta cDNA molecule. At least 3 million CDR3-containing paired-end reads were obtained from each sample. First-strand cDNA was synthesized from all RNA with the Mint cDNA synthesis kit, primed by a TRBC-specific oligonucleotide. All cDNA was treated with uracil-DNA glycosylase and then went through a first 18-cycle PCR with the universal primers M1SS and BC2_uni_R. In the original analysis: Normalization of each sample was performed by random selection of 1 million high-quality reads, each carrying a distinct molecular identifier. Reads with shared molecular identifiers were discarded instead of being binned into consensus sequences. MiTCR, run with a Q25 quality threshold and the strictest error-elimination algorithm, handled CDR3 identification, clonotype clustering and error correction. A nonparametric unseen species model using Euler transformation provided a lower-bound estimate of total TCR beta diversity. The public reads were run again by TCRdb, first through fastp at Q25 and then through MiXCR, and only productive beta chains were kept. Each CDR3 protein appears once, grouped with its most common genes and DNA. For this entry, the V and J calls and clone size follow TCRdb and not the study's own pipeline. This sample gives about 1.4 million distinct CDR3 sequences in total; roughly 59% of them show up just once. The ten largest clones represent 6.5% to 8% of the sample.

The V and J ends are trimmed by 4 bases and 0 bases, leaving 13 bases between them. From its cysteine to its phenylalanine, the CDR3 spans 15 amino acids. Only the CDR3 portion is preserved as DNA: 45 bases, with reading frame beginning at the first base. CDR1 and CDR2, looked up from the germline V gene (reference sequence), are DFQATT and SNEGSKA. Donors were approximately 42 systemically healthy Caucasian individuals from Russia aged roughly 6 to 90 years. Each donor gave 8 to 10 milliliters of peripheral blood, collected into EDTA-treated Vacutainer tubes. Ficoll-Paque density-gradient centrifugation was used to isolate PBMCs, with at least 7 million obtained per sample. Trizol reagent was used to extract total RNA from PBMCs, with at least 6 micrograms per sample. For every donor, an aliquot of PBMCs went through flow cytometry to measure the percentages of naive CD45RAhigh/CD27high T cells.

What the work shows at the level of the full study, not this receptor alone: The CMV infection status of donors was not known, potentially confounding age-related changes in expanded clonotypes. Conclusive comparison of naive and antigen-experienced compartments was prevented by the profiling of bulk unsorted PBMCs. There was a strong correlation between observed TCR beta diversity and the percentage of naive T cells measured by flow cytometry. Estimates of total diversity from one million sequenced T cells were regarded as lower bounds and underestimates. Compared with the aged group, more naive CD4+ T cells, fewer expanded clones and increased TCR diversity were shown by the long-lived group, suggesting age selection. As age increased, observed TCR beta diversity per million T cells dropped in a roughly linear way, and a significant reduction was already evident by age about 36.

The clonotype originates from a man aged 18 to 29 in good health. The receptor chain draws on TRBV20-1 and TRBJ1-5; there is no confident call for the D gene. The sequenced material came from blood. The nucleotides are TGCAGTGCTATACTGGCGGAACATAGCAATCAGCCCCAGCATTTT. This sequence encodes CSAILAEHSNQPQHF.